This TCR beta chain originates from a study of molecular identifiers for immune sequencing clone quantification. Germline assignment: CDR1 MNHEY and CDR2 SVGEGT. Trimming cost V 4 bases and J 3 bases; bases outside gene matches: 1. The CDR3 extends over 14 amino acids. In this sample, this clonotype turned up many times. Its cognate antigen is unknown. The study, taken as a whole, reports: Detecting spiked Jurkat TCR RNA from one cell among roughly 1 million naive cells was reportedly possible. With a barcode shared among identical TCR molecules, highly expanded clone sizes could be underestimated.

With listed TCR primers and previously described methods, bulk TCR libraries were prepared. MiXCR, run by TCRdb on the PCR reads, gives a single entry per CDR3 protein. This sample has roughly 93,000 distinct CDR3 sequences, with roughly 19% found just once. The specimen was naive CD8+ T cells from blood, with Jurkat cell RNA spiked in. Subset meaning: FACS-sorted CD8+CD4-CCR7+CD45RA+ naive T cells. The V and J genes are TRBV6-2 or TRBV6-3 and TRBJ2-1; 9 bases align to TRBD1. This TCR was recovered from a human donor in good health. Some libraries in this study had Jurkat cell RNA spiked in. CDR3 amino acids: CASSSTGGYNEQFF. The CDR3 nucleotides read TGTGCCAGCAGTTCGACAGGGGGCTACAATGAGCAGTTCTTC.